What follows are 18 T cell receptor beta chains derived from one specimen sequenced in a study of blood T cell repertoires in COVID-19. Clones were sequenced by immunoSEQ multiplex PCR, and TCRdb holds only the in-frame ones, with some missing. The table lists more than 55,000 clones, over 70% of them singletons, with approximately 15% in the top ten. The specimen sequenced was peripheral blood. The source of these receptors is a woman in her seventies with acute or convalescent COVID-19.

The chain recombines TRBV5-1 with TRBJ1-4; possible D gene TRBD1, 6 bases. Germline loops: CDR1 SGHRS, CDR2 YFSETQ. With 4 bases removed from V and 7 bases from J, the gap between germline ends came to 14 bases. This CDR3 comprises 14 residues. CDR3 in amino acids: CASSPTGSGEKLFF. In DNA, the CDR3 is TGCGCCAGCAGCCCAACAGGGTCCGGTGAAAAACTGTTTTTT.

This sequence joins TRBV7-9 and TRBJ1-1; TRBD1 is a possible D gene (5 bases). Germline CDR1 reads SEHNR; CDR2 reads FQNEAQ (reference sequence). V lost 0 bases to trimming and J lost 1 base, with 12 bases between them. This CDR3 has 16 amino acids. The CDR3 bases are TGTGCCAGCAGCTTAGCGCAGGGATCGGGGAACACTGAAGCTTTCTTT. Encoded protein: CASSLAQGSGNTEAFF. Full variable domain (remainder filled in from reference TRBV7-9 and TRBJ1-1): DTGVSQNPRHKITKRGQNVTFRCDPISEHNRLYWYRQTLGQGPEFLTYFQNEAQLEKSRLLSDRFSAERPKGSFSTLEIQRTEQGDSAMYLCASSLAQGSGNTEAFFGQGTRLTVV.

This clone has just a few counts. CDR3 amino acids: CASRKPGGWVWEQFF. The CDR3 nucleotides are TGTGCCAGCAGGAAGCCGGGGGGCTGGGTGTGGGAGCAGTTCTTC. This chain uses TRBV2 with TRBJ2-1; D may be TRBD2 (7 bases). Germline assignment: CDR1 SNHLY and CDR2 FYNNEI. CDR3 length: 15 amino acids. The V and J ends lost 6 bases and 10 bases respectively, with 22 bases between them.

Only a few counts were recorded for this clone. The rearrangement joins TRBV14 to TRBJ1-1, with unresolved D. Germline V gene lookup returns CDR1 SGHDN and CDR2 FVKESK. The CDR3 loop spans 14 amino acids. V lost 4 bases and J 4 bases, leaving 13 bases between the germline ends. CDR3 loop: CASSLLGRSTEAFF. The CDR3, as DNA: TGTGCCAGCAGCCTCTTGGGGAGGAGCACTGAAGCTTTCTTT.

V usage is TRBV7-9 and J usage is TRBJ1-1, with 7 positions matching TRBD1. V lost 5 bases and J lost 1; bases outside the gene matches: 4. Germline V gives CDR1 SEHNR, CDR2 FQNEAQ (reference sequence). The CDR3 has 14 residues. The CDR3: CASSRGTANTEAFF. The DNA for the CDR3 is TGTGCCAGCAGCCGCGGGACAGCGAACACTGAAGCTTTCTTT.

The rearrangement joins TRBV4-1 to TRBJ1-2; 7 bases line up with TRBD1. V gave up 4 bases and J gave up 5 bases; unmatched junction bases: 10. CDR1 and CDR2 from the germline V gene are MGHRA and YSYEKL. The CDR3 runs to 15 residues. The CDR3 loop is CASSPTRTGVYGYTF. The CDR3 nucleotides are TGCGCCAGCAGCCCGACACGGACAGGAGTATATGGCTACACCTTC.

This chain uses TRBV6-5 with TRBJ2-2; the match to TRBD1 covers 7 bases. The length of the CDR3 is 14 residues. The J segment lost 1 base and the V segment lost 10 bases, leaving 6 bases of the junction unmatched. CDR1 is MNHEY and CDR2 is SVGAGI in the germline V gene. The CDR3 DNA sequence: TGTGCCATAAGACAGGGCGTGAACACCGGGGAGCTGTTTTTT. Residues: CAIRQGVNTGELFF.

This chain joins TRBV7-9 and TRBJ2-3; 9 nucleotides align to TRBD2. The ends lost 2 bases at V and 2 bases at J; junction bases unmatched: 14. The CDR3 length is 19 residues. Germline lookup yields CDR1 SEHNR and CDR2 FQNEAQ (reference sequence). The CDR3 DNA is TGTGCCAGCAGCTTATATGTTGGCGAGACTAGCGGATACACAGATACGCAGTATTTT. Residues: CASSLYVGETSGYTDTQYF. The full variable domain, rest sourced from reference TRBV7-9 and TRBJ2-3, is DTGVSQNPRHKITKRGQNVTFRCDPISEHNRLYWYRQTLGQGPEFLTYFQNEAQLEKSRLLSDRFSAERPKGSFSTLEIQRTEQGDSAMYLCASSLYVGETSGYTDTQYFGPGTRLTVL.

J is TRBJ2-1 and V is TRBV18; 9 bases agree with TRBD1. The V segment lost 4 bases and the J segment 1 base; nucleotides outside the gene matches: 2. CDR1 KGHSH and CDR2 LQKENI come from the germline V gene. The CDR3 extends over 15 amino acids. The CDR3: CASSRGTGSYNEQFF. In DNA, the CDR3 is TGTGCCAGCTCACGGGGGACAGGGTCCTACAATGAGCAGTTCTTC.

The rearrangement uses TRBV7-7 and TRBJ2-7; no reliable D call. The CDR3 is 13 residues long. V lost 3 bases and J 9 bases, leaving 15 bases between the germline ends. Germline loops: CDR1 SSHAT, CDR2 FNYEAQ (reference sequence). The CDR3 region has the DNA TGTGCCAGCAGCTTCACTAACCGGTCCGGGCAGTACGTC. It encodes CASSFTNRSGQYV.

This clone was detected only a few times. The chain combines TRBV6-5 with TRBJ1-6; no clear D gene. The CDR3 is 14 residues long. CDR1 is MNHEY and CDR2 is SVGAGI in the germline V gene. Trimming took 2 bases from V and 6 from J, leaving 8 bases between them. The CDR3 nucleotides read TGTGCCAGCAGTTACCGGGATTTTAATTCACCCCTCCACTTT. Amino acids: CASSYRDFNSPLHF.

The rearrangement links TRBV19 to TRBJ2-3; weak D call: TRBD1 (6 bases). The CDR3 loop spans 15 amino acids. Germline-derived CDR1 and CDR2 are LNHDA and SQIVND (reference sequence). Trimming cost V 6 bases and J 1 base, with 14 bases left between them. The CDR3 loop is CASSLRGSGTDTQYF. The CDR3 DNA is TGTGCCAGTAGCCTCAGGGGTTCGGGCACAGATACGCAGTATTTT.

V and J are TRBV5-1 and TRBJ2-6; tentative D call: TRBD1 (6 bases). Trimming removed 5 bases from V and 6 bases from J, with 18 bases in between. The CDR3 is 16 residues long. Per the germline V gene, CDR1 is SGHRS and CDR2 is YFSETQ. For the CDR3, the DNA is TGCGCCAGCAGACCCGGGACAAATATAAAGGCCAACGTCCTGACTTTC. This gives the protein CASRPGTNIKANVLTF.

Only one count was recorded for this clone. This sequence joins TRBV10-3 and TRBJ2-5, with a possible D match to TRBD2 (6 bases). The CDR3 length is 17 residues. Trimming left V 2 bases short and J 2 bases short, with 18 bases between. CDR1 is ENHRY and CDR2 is SYGVKD in the germline V gene. In DNA, the CDR3 is TGTGCCATCAGTGAGGGAGGAGGGGCCCCCCGTCAAGAGACCCAGTACTTC. It specifies CAISEGGGAPRQETQYF.

For the CDR3, the DNA is TGTGCCAGTAGTGTGGACAAGTTCACAGATACGCAGTATTTT. Its translation: CASSVDKFTDTQYF. The V and J genes are TRBV19 and TRBJ2-3; D is possibly TRBD1 (5 bases). The germline gives CDR1 LNHDA, CDR2 SQIVND (reference sequence). The CDR3 runs 14 residues. V gave up 5 bases and J gave up 2 bases, with 11 bases separating them.

This clone was detected a few times. DNA of the CDR3: TGCGCCAGCAGTCCGACAGGGATCTCTGGAAACACCATATATTTT. Amino acids: CASSPTGISGNTIYF. The rearrangement uses TRBV4-1 and TRBJ1-3; 7 nucleotides agree with TRBD1. CDR1 is MGHRA and CDR2 is YSYEKL in the germline V gene. With V trimmed by 6 bases and J by 0 bases, 5 bases remained unmatched. This CDR3 comprises 15 residues.

The sample holds a few counts of this clone. This rearrangement joins TRBV9 to TRBJ1-1; no reliable D call. V was shortened by 0 bases and J by 6 bases, with 6 bases between the two germline ends. Germline values: CDR1 SGDLS, CDR2 YYNGEE. This CDR3 has 12 residues. As DNA, the CDR3 is TGTGCCAGCAGCGTAGGGGAGCCTGAAGCTTTCTTT. Translating gives CASSVGEPEAFF. The whole variable domain, filled in from reference TRBV9 and TRBJ1-1, reads DSGVTQTPKHLITATGQRVTLRCSPRSGDLSVYWYQQSLDQGLQFLIQYYNGEERAKGNILERFSAQQFPDLHSELNLSSLELGDSALYFCASSVGEPEAFFGQGTRLTVV.

The CDR3 coding sequence is TGTGCCAGCAAGAATCGGGGAGGTGGAGAGACCCAGTACTTC. It translates to CASKNRGGGETQYF. V gene TRBV2 combines with J gene TRBJ2-5; tentatively, D is TRBD2 (6 bases). This CDR3 has 14 residues. Germline lookup yields CDR1 SNHLY and CDR2 FYNNEI. The V end lost 7 bases, the J end lost 4 bases, and 16 bases lay between the germline ends.